Included here is one T cell receptor (beta chain) sequence, with context. Its antigen is not known. Each sample used at least 6 million PBMCs. Total RNA, at least 5.5 micrograms per sample, was extracted from PBMCs. Trimming removed 4 bases at V and 7 bases at J, with 20 bases between. The CDR3 has 16 residues. The germline V gene encodes CDR1 LGHNA and CDR2 YSLEER. The sample is drawn from a study of blood T cells in healthy people across ages. Study-wide results and limits: Both naive CD4+ cell counts and diversity were greater in long-lived donors than in aged donors. With age, beta diversity per million T cells declined roughly linearly, significantly by approximately 40.

Using a J-beta primer mix together with a sample-barcoded 5' primer, a second PCR was run for 7 to 11 cycles. TCRdb passed the 5' RACE reads through MiXCR, listing each CDR3 protein once. The sample holds 1.5 million to 2 million distinct CDR3 sequences; around half are singletons and the top ten take 2% to 2.5%. Input material: blood. The receptor comes from a woman aged 40 to 55 in good health. The chain joins TRBV4-3 to TRBJ2-1, with D perhaps TRBD2 (7 bases). The CDR3 DNA reads as TGCGCCAGCAGCCCAGAGCGGGGTGGGGGCCTAAATGAGCAGTTCTTC. It codes for CASSPERGGGLNEQFF.